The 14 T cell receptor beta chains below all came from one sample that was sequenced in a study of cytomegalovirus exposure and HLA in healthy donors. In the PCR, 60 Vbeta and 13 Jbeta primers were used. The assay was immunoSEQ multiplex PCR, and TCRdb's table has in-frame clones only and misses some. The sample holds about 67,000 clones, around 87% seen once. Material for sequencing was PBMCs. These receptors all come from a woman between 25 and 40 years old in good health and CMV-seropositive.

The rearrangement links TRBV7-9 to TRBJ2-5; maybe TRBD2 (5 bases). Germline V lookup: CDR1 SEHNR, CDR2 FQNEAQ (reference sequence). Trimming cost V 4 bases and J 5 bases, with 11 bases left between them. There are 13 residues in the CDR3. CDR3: CASSSGSRETQYF. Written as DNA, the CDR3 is TGTGCCAGCAGCTCGGGATCCCGGGAGACCCAGTACTTC.

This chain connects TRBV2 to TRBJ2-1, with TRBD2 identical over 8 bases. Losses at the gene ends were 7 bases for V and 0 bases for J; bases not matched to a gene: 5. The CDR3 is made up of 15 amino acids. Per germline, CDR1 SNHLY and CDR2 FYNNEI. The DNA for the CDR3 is TGTGCCAGCATCACTAGCGGTAGCTCCTACAATGAGCAGTTCTTC. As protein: CASITSGSSYNEQFF.

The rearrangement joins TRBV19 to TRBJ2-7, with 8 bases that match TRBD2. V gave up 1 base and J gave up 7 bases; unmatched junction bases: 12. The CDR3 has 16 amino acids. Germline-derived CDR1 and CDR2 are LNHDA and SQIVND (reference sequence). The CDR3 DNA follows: TGTGCCAGTAGTATAGTAGGGGCGGGAGGAGCGGCGGAGCAGTACTTC. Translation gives CASSIVGAGGAAEQYF.

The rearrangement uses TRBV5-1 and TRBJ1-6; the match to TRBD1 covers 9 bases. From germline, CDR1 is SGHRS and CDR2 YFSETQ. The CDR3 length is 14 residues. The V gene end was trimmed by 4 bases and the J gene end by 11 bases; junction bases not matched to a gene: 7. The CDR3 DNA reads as TGCGCCAGCAGCCCGGGACAGGGAGATACACCCCTCCACTTT. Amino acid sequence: CASSPGQGDTPLHF.

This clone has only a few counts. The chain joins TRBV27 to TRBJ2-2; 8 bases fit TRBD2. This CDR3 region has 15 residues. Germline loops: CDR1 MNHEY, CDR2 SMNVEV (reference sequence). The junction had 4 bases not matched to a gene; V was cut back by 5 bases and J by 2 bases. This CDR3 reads CASSDLAGNTGELFF. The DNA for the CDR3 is TGTGCCAGCAGTGATCTAGCGGGCAACACCGGGGAGCTGTTTTTT.

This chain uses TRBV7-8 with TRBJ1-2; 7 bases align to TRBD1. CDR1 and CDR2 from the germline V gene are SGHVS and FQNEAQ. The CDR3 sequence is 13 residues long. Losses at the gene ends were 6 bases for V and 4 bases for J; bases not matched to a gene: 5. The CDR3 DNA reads TGTGCCAGCAGTTACGGGACAGCCTATGGCTACACCTTC. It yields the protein CASSYGTAYGYTF.

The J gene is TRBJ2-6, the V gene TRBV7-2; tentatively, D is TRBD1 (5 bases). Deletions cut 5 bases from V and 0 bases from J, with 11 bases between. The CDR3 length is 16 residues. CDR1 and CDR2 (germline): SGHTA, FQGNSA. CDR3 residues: CASSPQVTSGANVLTF. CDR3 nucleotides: TGTGCCAGCAGCCCACAGGTGACCTCTGGGGCCAACGTCCTGACTTTC.

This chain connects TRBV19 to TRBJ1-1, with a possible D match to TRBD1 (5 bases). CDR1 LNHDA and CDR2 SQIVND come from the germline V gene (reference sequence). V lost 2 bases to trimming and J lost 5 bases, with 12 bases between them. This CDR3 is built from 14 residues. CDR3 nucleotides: TGTGCCAGTAGTATACAGGGCGGGACGACTGAAGCTTTCTTT. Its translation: CASSIQGGTTEAFF.

The CDR3 nucleotides are TGTGCCAGTGGCGAGGGACAGGGAAACTATGGCTACACCTTC. This translates into CASGEGQGNYGYTF. The genes are TRBV19 and TRBJ1-2; 9 positions agree with TRBD1. CDR1 is LNHDA and CDR2 is SQIVND in the germline V gene (reference sequence). After removal of 8 bases from V and 2 bases from J, the junction contained 6 bases not matched to a gene. CDR3 length equals 14 residues.

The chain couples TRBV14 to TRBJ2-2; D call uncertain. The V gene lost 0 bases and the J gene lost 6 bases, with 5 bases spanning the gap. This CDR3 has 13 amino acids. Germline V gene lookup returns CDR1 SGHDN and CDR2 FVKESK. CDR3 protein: CASSQDPSGELFF. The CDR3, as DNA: TGTGCCAGCAGCCAAGATCCATCCGGGGAGCTGTTTTTT.

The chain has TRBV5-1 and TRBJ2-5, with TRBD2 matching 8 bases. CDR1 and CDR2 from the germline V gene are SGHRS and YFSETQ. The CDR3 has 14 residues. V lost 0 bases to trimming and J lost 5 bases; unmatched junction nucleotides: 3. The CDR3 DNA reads TGCGCCAGCAGCTTGGGACTAGCGTACGAGACCCAGTACTTC. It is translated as CASSLGLAYETQYF.

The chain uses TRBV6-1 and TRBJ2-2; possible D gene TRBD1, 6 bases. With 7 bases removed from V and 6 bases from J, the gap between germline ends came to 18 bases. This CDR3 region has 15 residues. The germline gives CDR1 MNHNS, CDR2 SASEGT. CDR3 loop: CASKSFRGKAGELFF. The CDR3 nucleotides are TGTGCCAGCAAAAGCTTTAGGGGGAAGGCCGGGGAGCTGTTTTTT.

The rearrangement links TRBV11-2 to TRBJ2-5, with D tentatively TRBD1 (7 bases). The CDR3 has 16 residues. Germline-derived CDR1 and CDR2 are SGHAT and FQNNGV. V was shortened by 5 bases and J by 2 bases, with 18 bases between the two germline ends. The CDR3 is CASSPGDSSFQETQYF. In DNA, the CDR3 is TGTGCCAGCAGCCCGGGGGACAGCAGCTTTCAAGAGACCCAGTACTTC.

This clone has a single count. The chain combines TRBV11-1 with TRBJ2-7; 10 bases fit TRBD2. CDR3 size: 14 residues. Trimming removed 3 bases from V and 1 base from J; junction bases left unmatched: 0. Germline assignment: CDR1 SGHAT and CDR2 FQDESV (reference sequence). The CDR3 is CASSLTSGSYEQYF. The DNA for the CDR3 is TGTGCCAGCAGCTTGACTAGCGGGTCCTACGAGCAGTACTTC.